The 20 T cell receptor beta chains below were found in one sample sequenced in a study of blood T cell repertoires in COVID-19. TCRdb keeps only in-frame clones here, not all; method: immunoSEQ multiplex PCR. The sample consists of 40,000 to 55,000 clones, 65% to 85% of them appearing once. What was sequenced was peripheral blood. The source is a human donor in a cohort sampled during active COVID-19.

V gene TRBV5-6 combines with J gene TRBJ1-2; the D gene is possibly TRBD1 (5 bases). Trimming stripped 7 bases from V and 1 base from J, with 14 bases between. Germline V gives CDR1 SGHDT, CDR2 YYEEEE. The CDR3 runs 14 residues. CDR3 in DNA: TGTGCCAGCGGGGGAGGGCAGGGTAACTATGGCTACACCTTC. Encoded protein: CASGGGQGNYGYTF.

The chain couples TRBV11-2 to TRBJ1-1; 10 positions agree with TRBD1. The J segment lost 5 bases and the V segment lost 3 bases, leaving 12 bases of the junction unmatched. Germline-derived CDR1 and CDR2 are SGHAT and FQNNGV. There are 17 residues in the CDR3. The CDR3 here is CASSFDHTGTGETEAFF. The CDR3 DNA reads as TGTGCCAGCAGCTTCGACCATACCGGGACAGGGGAGACTGAAGCTTTCTTT.

V gene TRBV5-5 combines with J gene TRBJ2-3, with 11 bases that match TRBD1. The CDR3 is 18 residues long. Germline CDR1 and CDR2: SGHKS and YYEKEE (reference sequence). Trimming at V came to 0 bases and at J to 2 bases, leaving 8 bases not matched to a gene. The DNA of the CDR3 is TGTGCCAGCAGCTTGGTGGACAGGGGGCTCTGGGTCACAGATACGCAGTATTTT. Its translation: CASSLVDRGLWVTDTQYF.

The J gene is TRBJ2-7, the V gene TRBV14, with 12 bases fitting TRBD2. V lost 1 base to trimming and J lost 0 bases; unmatched junction nucleotides: 7. This CDR3 contains 18 residues. From germline, CDR1 is SGHDN and CDR2 FVKESK. Written as DNA, the CDR3 is TGTGCCAGCAGCCAAGTACCCCTAGCGGGGGGGAGCTCCTACGAGCAGTACTTC. Amino acids: CASSQVPLAGGSSYEQYF.

The gene calls are TRBV5-6 and TRBJ2-5, with D perhaps matching TRBD2 (5 bases). CDR3 size: 15 residues. Deletions cut 0 bases from V and 4 bases from J, with 13 bases between. Germline CDR1 is SGHDT and CDR2 is YYEEEE. The CDR3 protein is CASSLDLGVLETQYF. CDR3 nucleotide sequence: TGTGCCAGCAGCTTGGATCTCGGGGTGCTAGAGACCCAGTACTTC.

This clone was detected a few times. The gene calls are TRBV7-9 and TRBJ1-6; 8 nucleotides line up with TRBD1. With 8 bases clipped from V and 9 bases from J, the junction kept 9 bases outside the gene matches. CDR1 SEHNR and CDR2 FQNEAQ come from the germline V gene (reference sequence). The CDR3 length is 14 residues. CDR3 protein: CASAQQGVGSPLHF. The CDR3 nucleotides are TGTGCCAGCGCTCAACAGGGGGTCGGTTCACCCCTCCACTTT.

The chain employs TRBV19 and TRBJ2-4; D might be TRBD2 (6 bases). The germline V gene encodes CDR1 LNHDA and CDR2 SQIVND (reference sequence). The CDR3 loop spans 15 amino acids. V shed 6 bases and J shed 0 bases, with 12 bases lying between them. CDR3 nucleotides: TGTGCCAGTAGCGCGGGGAACCTAGCCAAAAACATTCAGTACTTC. This gives the protein CASSAGNLAKNIQYF.

The rearrangement links TRBV27 to TRBJ2-7; D is uncertain. Germline V CDR1 and CDR2: MNHEY, SMNVEV (reference sequence). Trimming stripped 5 bases from V and 4 bases from J, with 9 bases between. The CDR3 length is 12 residues. The CDR3 reads CASSPNSYEQYF. The CDR3 DNA follows: TGTGCCAGCAGTCCTAACTCATACGAGCAGTACTTC.

In its sample, this clone was seen a few times. The rearrangement uses TRBV4-2 and TRBJ1-2, with unresolved D. The V end was cut by 2 bases, the J end by 1 base, with 11 bases between. Looked up from germline, CDR1 is LGHNA and CDR2 is YNFKEQ. CDR3 length equals 15 residues. The CDR3 region has the DNA TGTGCCAGCAGCCAATACCCGACGGGTAACTATGGCTACACCTTC. Translated: CASSQYPTGNYGYTF.

This clone came up once. CDR3 protein: CASSEALSTDTQYF. DNA for the CDR3: TGCGCCAGCAGTGAGGCGTTAAGCACAGATACGCAGTATTTT. This chain uses TRBV10-1 with TRBJ2-3, with no clear D. The CDR3 consists of 14 residues. Germline CDR1 is WNHNN and CDR2 is SYGVQD (reference sequence). V was pared by 2 bases and J by 0 bases, with 6 bases between.

The J gene is TRBJ2-7, the V gene TRBV5-1, with a tentative D call TRBD2 (5 bases). Trimming removed 7 bases at V and 0 bases at J, with 11 bases between. CDR1 is SGHRS, CDR2 YFSETQ, per germline. The CDR3 runs 13 residues. The CDR3 DNA is TGCGCCAGCGGATGGGAGAACTCCTACGAGCAGTACTTC. Amino acid sequence: CASGWENSYEQYF.

The V call is TRBV11-2, the J call TRBJ2-1, with 9 bases that match TRBD1. Germline V gene lookup returns CDR1 SGHAT and CDR2 FQNNGV. The CDR3 sequence is 14 residues long. V trimming: 8 bases; J trimming: 7 bases; junction bases outside the gene matches: 9. CDR3 sequence reads: CASRARTGVNEQFF. For the CDR3, the DNA is TGTGCCAGCCGAGCACGGACAGGGGTTAATGAGCAGTTCTTC.

The chain recombines TRBV30 with TRBJ1-2, with D perhaps matching TRBD1 (5 bases). Trimming took 4 bases from V and 4 from J, leaving 13 bases between them. Germline CDR1 is GTSNPN and CDR2 is SVGIG (reference sequence). CDR3 size: 13 residues. The CDR3 loop is CAWNVHQGYGYTF. The CDR3 DNA follows: TGTGCCTGGAATGTCCACCAGGGCTATGGCTACACCTTC.

The J gene is TRBJ2-7, the V gene TRBV5-6; 10 bases align to TRBD1. J gave up 1 base and V 4 bases, and 14 bases lay outside the gene matches. Germline CDR1 SGHDT, CDR2 YYEEEE. The CDR3 spans 18 residues. The CDR3 nucleotides read TGTGCCAGCAGCCCCGGGACAGGGGTCTTCTGGTCTTCCTACGAGCAGTACTTC. It translates to CASSPGTGVFWSSYEQYF.

This clone was counted a single time. V gene TRBV25-1 combines with J gene TRBJ2-7, with 10 nucleotides matching TRBD1. The CDR3 is made up of 17 amino acids. Losses at the gene ends were 1 base for V and 3 bases for J; bases not matched to a gene: 9. Germline CDR1 MGHDK, CDR2 SYGVNS. CDR3 in DNA: TGTGCCAGCAGTGAATTAGGGGGGGGACAGGGGATCTACGAGCAGTACTTC. Translation: CASSELGGGQGIYEQYF.

This sequence joins TRBV10-1 and TRBJ1-1, with D possibly TRBD1 on 5 matching bases. This CDR3 region has 13 residues. V was shortened by 7 bases and J by 1 base, with 10 bases between the two germline ends. From germline, CDR1 is WNHNN and CDR2 SYGVQD (reference sequence). The CDR3 here is CASTNGQNTEAFF. The CDR3 DNA reads as TGCGCCAGCACTAACGGACAGAACACTGAAGCTTTCTTT.

V usage is TRBV12-3 or TRBV12-4 and J usage is TRBJ1-1, with TRBD1 as a possible D gene (5 bases). There are 13 residues in the CDR3. The V end was cut by 6 bases, the J end by 7 bases, with 15 bases between. Here the CDR3 DNA reads TGTGCCAGCAGCCTCGGGGGTCAGGGTGAAGCTTTCTTT. Protein sequence: CASSLGGQGEAFF.

The CDR3 loop is CASSEQGRGYTF. As DNA, the CDR3 is TGTGCCAGCAGTGAACAGGGTCGGGGCTACACCTTC. The chain joins TRBV6-1 to TRBJ1-2; tentative D call: TRBD1 (5 bases). Germline V gene data show CDR1 as MNHNS and CDR2 as SASEGT. Trimming shortened V by 2 bases and J by 8 bases, and 9 bases separated the two germline ends. This CDR3 contains 12 residues.

This chain uses TRBV10-2 with TRBJ1-5, with 8 bases aligning to TRBD1. This CDR3 is built from 15 residues. The germline V gene has CDR1 WSHSY and CDR2 SAAADI. With V trimmed by 0 bases and J by 5 bases, 3 bases remained unmatched. CDR3: CASSESIRGHQPQHF. The CDR3 nucleotides are TGCGCCAGCAGTGAGTCGATCAGGGGGCATCAGCCCCAGCATTTT.

The rearrangement joins TRBV9 to TRBJ1-1, with D unclear. Germline V gene lookup returns CDR1 SGDLS and CDR2 YYNGEE. Trimming left V 4 bases short and J 1 base short, with 14 bases between. This CDR3 region has 15 residues. The CDR3 region has the DNA TGTGCCAGCAGCCCTAGGATCGGAGGGAACACTGAAGCTTTCTTT. It translates to CASSPRIGGNTEAFF.